This paragraph covers one TCR beta chain sequence. Its cognate antigen is unknown. This entry belongs to a study of spatial heterogeneity in lung cancer. Turning to the study itself: Alpha-chain sequences were consistently detected in smaller numbers than beta-chain sequences. Study-wide results and caveats: In blood, ubiquitous expanded tumor TCRs appeared more at resection than follow-up.

Each TCR cDNA molecule carried a unique molecular identifier. Via MiXCR, TCRdb re-called the 5' RACE reads, giving one row per CDR3 protein. The sample records some 83,000 distinct CDR3 sequences, 15% to 20% being singletons. The time point denotes: sample taken at primary tumor resection. Whole RNA came from tumor, nontumor lung or frozen PBMC and was sequenced without being sorted. The sequencing here drew on PBMCs, taken at surgery. This receptor was obtained from a male donor with early-stage non-small cell lung cancer.

The CDR3 DNA sequence: TGCAGTGCTAGCCGGGCAGGGTATGGAAACACCATATATTTT. This encodes CSASRAGYGNTIYF. V gene TRBV20-1 combines with J gene TRBJ1-3; weak D call: TRBD1 (5 bases). Germline V lookup: CDR1 DFQATT, CDR2 SNEGSKA (reference sequence). Deletions cut 3 bases from V and 3 bases from J, with 12 bases between. There are 14 residues in the CDR3.